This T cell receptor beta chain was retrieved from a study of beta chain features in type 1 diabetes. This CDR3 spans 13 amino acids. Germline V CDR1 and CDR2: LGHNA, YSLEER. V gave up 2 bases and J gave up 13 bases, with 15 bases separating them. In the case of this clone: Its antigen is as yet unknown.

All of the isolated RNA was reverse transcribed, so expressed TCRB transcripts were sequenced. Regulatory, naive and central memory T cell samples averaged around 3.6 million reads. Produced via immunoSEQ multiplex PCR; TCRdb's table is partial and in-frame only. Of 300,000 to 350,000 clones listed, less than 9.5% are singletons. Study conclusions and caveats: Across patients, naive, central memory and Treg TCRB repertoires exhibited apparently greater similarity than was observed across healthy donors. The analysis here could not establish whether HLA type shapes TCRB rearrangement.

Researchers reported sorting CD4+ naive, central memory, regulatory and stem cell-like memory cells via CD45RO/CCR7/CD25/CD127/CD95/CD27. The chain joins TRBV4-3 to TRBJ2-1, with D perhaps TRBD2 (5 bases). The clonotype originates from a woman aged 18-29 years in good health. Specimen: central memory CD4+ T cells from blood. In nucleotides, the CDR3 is TGCGCCAGCAGCCAATATATCGCGGGTTCCCAGTTCTTC. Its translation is CASSQYIAGSQFF.